Listed below are T cell receptor beta chains from one sample, sequenced in a study of identical twins. TCRdb processed the 5' RACE reads anew with MiXCR; each CDR3 protein has one entry. The profile shows 520,000 or so distinct CDR3 sequences, 20% to 25% of them singletons. This sample was also put to use in a study of T cells expressing NK-cell markers.

The sequenced sample consisted of CD4+ T cells sorted from blood. The receptors were gathered from a woman between 18 and 29 years old in good health. Each CDR3 is given with its conserved first and last residue. The D gene is left open where the match is weak. Clone size, where shown, is once, few, many, or a class for clones that have expanded.

>TRBV9|-|TRBD2|TRBJ2-7
CASSPSGTSGLYEQYF
TGTGCCAGCAGCCCATCTGGGACTAGCGGCCTCTACGAGCAGTACTTC
>TRBV12-3/TRBV12-4|few|-|TRBJ2-1
CASSLGSEIPLFEQFF
TGTGCCAGCAGTTTGGGCTCCGAGATACCCCTCTTTGAGCAGTTCTTC
>TRBV5-1|many|TRBD1|TRBJ2-2
CASTGQGSNTGELFF
TGCGCCAGCACCGGACAGGGCTCGAACACCGGGGAGCTGTTTTTT
>TRBV5-4|few|TRBD2|TRBJ2-1
CASSLVGLAGGKGQFF
TGTGCCAGCAGCTTGGTTGGGCTAGCGGGGGGAAAGGGGCAGTTCTTC
>TRBV5-6|few|TRBD2|TRBJ2-1
CASSLASGGPHEQFF
TGTGCCAGCAGCTTGGCTAGCGGGGGGCCCCACGAGCAGTTCTTC
>TRBV15|-|TRBD2|TRBJ2-5
CATSRGAGGRQETQYF
TGTGCCACCAGCAGAGGAGCGGGGGGGCGGCAAGAGACCCAGTACTTC
>TRBV12-3/TRBV12-4|-|-|TRBJ2-5
CPSSAQFQETQYF
TGTCCCAGCAGTGCTCAGTTCCAAGAGACCCAGTACTTC
>TRBV9|-|-|TRBJ2-7
CASSVGPGQTYEQYF
TGTGCCAGCAGCGTAGGACCCGGGCAGACCTACGAGCAGTACTTC
>TRBV6-2/TRBV6-3|-|-|TRBJ1-1
CASGFRLRAFF
TGTGCCAGCGGGTTCCGGTTGAGGGCTTTCTTT
>TRBV12-3/TRBV12-4|few|-|TRBJ1-3
CASSPQGTTSGNTIYF
TGTGCCAGCAGCCCCCAGGGGACAACCTCTGGAAACACCATATATTTT
>TRBV6-1|many|-|TRBJ1-2
CASMGGRGVAYGYTF
TGTGCCAGCATGGGGGGTCGCGGCGTAGCCTATGGCTACACCTTC
>TRBV10-2|-|TRBD2|TRBJ2-5
CASSESGGLADRETQYF
TGCGCCAGCAGTGAGTCGGGGGGACTAGCGGACCGCGAGACCCAGTACTTC
>TRBV6-2/TRBV6-3|-|TRBD2|TRBJ2-2
CASRQTTSAAGELFF
TGTGCCAGCAGGCAAACTACTAGCGCGGCCGGGGAGCTGTTTTTT
>TRBV20-1|-|TRBD2|TRBJ2-1
CSAAGVYNEQFF
TGCAGTGCTGCGGGGGTCTACAATGAGCAGTTCTTC
>TRBV12-5|few|-|TRBJ2-1
CASGRSTGNEQFF
TGTGCTAGTGGTCGGTCGACCGGCAATGAGCAGTTCTTC
>TRBV5-1|-|TRBD2|TRBJ2-2
CASSFLAGASTGELFF
TGCGCCAGCAGCTTCCTAGCGGGAGCGAGCACCGGGGAGCTGTTTTTT
>TRBV25-1|few|-|TRBJ1-1
CASTRRGSRTEAFF
TGTGCCAGCACCCGCCGGGGCTCCCGAACTGAAGCTTTCTTT
>TRBV6-5|few|-|TRBJ2-1
CASSYSGGYEQFF
TGTGCCAGCAGTTACTCGGGGGGCTATGAGCAGTTCTTC
>TRBV4-3|-|TRBD2|TRBJ2-3
CASSPLTSGRPDTQYF
TGCGCCAGCAGTCCGCTGACTAGCGGGAGGCCAGATACGCAGTATTTT
>TRBV6-2/TRBV6-3|-|-|TRBJ2-5
CASSLGVGLETQYF
TGTGCCAGCAGTCTGGGCGTAGGGCTCGAGACCCAGTACTTC
>TRBV27|-|TRBD2|TRBJ2-1
CASSSRLAGGNEQFF
TGTGCCAGCAGTTCCCGACTAGCGGGGGGGAATGAGCAGTTCTTC
>TRBV12-3/TRBV12-4|-|-|TRBJ1-1
CASSLGGVVFF
TGTGCCAGCAGTTTAGGGGGAGTCGTTTTCTTT
>TRBV6-1|-|-|TRBJ2-2
CASRPLVGANTGELFF
TGTGCCAGCAGGCCTTTGGTGGGCGCGAACACCGGGGAGCTGTTTTTT
>TRBV20-1|-|TRBD1|TRBJ1-1
CSAPGTGMTEAFF
TGCAGTGCGCCCGGGACAGGGATGACTGAAGCTTTCTTT
>TRBV7-6|few|-|TRBJ2-3
CASSLDPVSDTQYF
TGTGCCAGCAGCTTAGACCCGGTATCGGATACGCAGTATTTT
>TRBV20-1|-|TRBD1|TRBJ2-5
CSANPMGQRQETQYF
TGCAGTGCTAACCCCATGGGACAGAGGCAAGAGACCCAGTACTTC
>TRBV6-2/TRBV6-3|few|TRBD1|TRBJ2-7
CASKKQGANSFYEQYF
TGTGCCAGCAAAAAACAGGGGGCGAATTCATTCTACGAGCAGTACTTC
>TRBV20-1|few|-|TRBJ1-1
CTHVARTSNTEAFF
TGCACCCACGTAGCTAGGACCTCGAACACTGAAGCTTTCTTT
>TRBV3-1|-|-|TRBJ2-2
CASSQLSTGELFF
TGTGCCAGCAGCCAACTTTCCACCGGGGAGCTGTTTTTT
>TRBV6-6|-|-|TRBJ2-2
CASNPNTGELFF
TGTGCCAGCAACCCCAACACCGGGGAGCTGTTTTTT
>TRBV12-2|-|-|TRBJ2-5
CASRNGTGGTVAEETQYF
TGTGCAAGTCGCAACGGGACAGGGGGAACCGTGGCCGAAGAGACCCAGTACTTC
>TRBV7-2|few|-|TRBJ1-1
CASSYKGGVGHTEAFF
TGTGCCAGCAGTTACAAGGGAGGGGTAGGGCACACTGAAGCTTTCTTT
>TRBV5-1|-|TRBD1|TRBJ1-1
CASRLGTGQVNTEAFF
TGCGCCAGCAGACTTGGGACAGGGCAAGTGAACACTGAAGCTTTCTTT